Listed below are T cell receptor beta chains from one sample, sequenced in a study of OX40 agonist ivuxolimab in advanced cancers. Sequenced by immunoSEQ multiplex PCR; TCRdb stores in-frame clones only, minus some. Of 12,000 or so clones listed, 80% to 90% were seen once; the top ten hold approximately 50%. The sequences come from CD4+ or CD8+ T cells sorted from blood, collected in a trial of the OX40 agonist ivuxolimab. The origin of the receptors is an adult with an advanced solid tumor such as melanoma, head and neck, liver or kidney cancer. The CDR3 runs from the conserved cysteine through the conserved F or W. Fields, in order: clone size, D gene, V gene, J gene, CDR3 DNA, CDR3 protein. D genes are given only for firm matches. The size entry is marked missing in some rows and otherwise reads once, few, many or a size class.

size: .
D: .
V: TRBV7-3
J: TRBJ1-5
DNA: TGTGCCAGCAGCTTAACTCCTGGCAGCAGCAATCAGCCCCAGCATTTT
CDR3: CASSLTPGSSNQPQHF

size: .
D: .
V: TRBV19
J: TRBJ2-3
DNA: TGTGCCAGTATAAGGGGTGATACGCAGTATTTT
CDR3: CASIRGDTQYF

size: .
D: .
V: TRBV28
J: TRBJ1-5
DNA: TGTGCCAGCAGTTTATGGGGGAATCAGCCCCAGCATTTT
CDR3: CASSLWGNQPQHF

size: .
D: .
V: TRBV4-3
J: TRBJ2-2
DNA: TGCGCCAGCAGCGGACCTACCGGGGAGCTGTTTTTT
CDR3: CASSGPTGELFF

size: .
D: TRBD2
V: TRBV11-2
J: TRBJ2-7
DNA: TGTGCCAGCAGCCCATGGCGGGGGAACTACGAGCAGTACTTC
CDR3: CASSPWRGNYEQYF

size: .
D: .
V: TRBV27
J: TRBJ2-6
DNA: TGTGCCAGCAGTTGGGCGGGGGGGGCCAACGTCCTGACTTTC
CDR3: CASSWAGGANVLTF

size: .
D: .
V: TRBV28
J: TRBJ2-1
DNA: TGTGCCAGCAGTTTTTCCGGGTACCCCTACAATGAGCAGTTCTTC
CDR3: CASSFSGYPYNEQFF

size: .
D: .
V: TRBV28
J: TRBJ1-1
DNA: TGTGCCAGCAGTCCCCCGGTTCTCACTGAAGCTTTCTTT
CDR3: CASSPPVLTEAFF

size: .
D: .
V: TRBV5-1
J: TRBJ1-5
DNA: TGCGCCAGCAGCGCGGAGAGCAATCAGCCCCAGCATTTT
CDR3: CASSAESNQPQHF

size: once
D: TRBD1
V: TRBV6-6
J: TRBJ1-5
DNA: TGTGCCAGCAGTCTACAGGGGACTCAGCCCCAGCATTTT
CDR3: CASSLQGTQPQHF

size: .
D: TRBD2
V: TRBV9
J: TRBJ2-1
DNA: TGTGCCAGCAGCGCTAGCGGGGGCAATGAGCAGTTCTTC
CDR3: CASSASGGNEQFF

size: .
D: .
V: TRBV28
J: TRBJ2-3
DNA: TGTGCCAGCAGTTTATTGGGGAGCACAGATACGCAGTATTTT
CDR3: CASSLLGSTDTQYF

size: .
D: .
V: TRBV28
J: TRBJ1-3
DNA: TGTGCCAGCGCGGGGCAGGGGCCACCTAGCTCTGGAAACACCATATATTTT
CDR3: CASAGQGPPSSGNTIYF

size: .
D: .
V: TRBV28
J: TRBJ2-2
DNA: TGTGCCAGCAGTCCTTCGAACACCGGGGAGCTGTTTTTT
CDR3: CASSPSNTGELFF

size: once
D: .
V: TRBV28
J: TRBJ2-7
DNA: TGTGCCAGCAGTTTAAGCGGGTACTCCTACGAGCAGTACTTC
CDR3: CASSLSGYSYEQYF

size: few
D: TRBD2
V: TRBV5-8
J: TRBJ2-7
DNA: TGTGCCAGCAGCCAAGGGACTAGCGGGAGGATCCCCGAGCAGTACTTC
CDR3: CASSQGTSGRIPEQYF

size: .
D: TRBD2
V: TRBV4-1
J: TRBJ2-7
DNA: TGCGCCAGCAGCCAAGTCGGGACTAGCGGGTTATACGAGCAGTACTTC
CDR3: CASSQVGTSGLYEQYF

size: .
D: .
V: TRBV6-1
J: TRBJ2-7
DNA: TGTGCCAGCAGTTTGGGGTCGGCCGAGCAGTACTTC
CDR3: CASSLGSAEQYF

size: .
D: .
V: TRBV10-3
J: TRBJ2-5
DNA: TGTGCCATCAGTGTGTGGGGGAGCCAAGAGACCCAGTACTTC
CDR3: CAISVWGSQETQYF

size: .
D: .
V: TRBV6-5
J: TRBJ2-5
DNA: TGTGCCGGCTTCAGACTTGTACAGGAGACCCAGTACTTC
CDR3: CAGFRLVQETQYF

size: .
D: .
V: TRBV27
J: TRBJ2-7
DNA: TGTGCCAGCAGTTTATCCAGCACGACCTCCTACGAGCAGTACTTC
CDR3: CASSLSSTTSYEQYF

size: .
D: .
V: TRBV5-6
J: TRBJ1-5
DNA: TGTGCCAGCAGCTTACGCAATCAGCCCCAGCATTTT
CDR3: CASSLRNQPQHF

size: .
D: .
V: TRBV6-1
J: TRBJ1-5
DNA: TGTGCCAGTTCAGACACAGATACGCAGCATTTT
CDR3: CASSDTDTQHF

size: few
D: TRBD2
V: TRBV7-9
J: TRBJ2-7
DNA: TGTGCCAGCAGCTTAGAGCGGGACTACGAGCAGTACTTC
CDR3: CASSLERDYEQYF

size: .
D: .
V: TRBV29-1
J: TRBJ2-1
DNA: TGCAGCGTTGCGGACGGGTATTACAATGAGCAGTTCTTC
CDR3: CSVADGYYNEQFF

size: .
D: TRBD1
V: TRBV6-6
J: TRBJ1-3
DNA: TGTGCCAGCAGTCTGACAGGGGCTGGAAACACCATATATTTT
CDR3: CASSLTGAGNTIYF

size: once
D: .
V: TRBV9
J: TRBJ2-3
DNA: TGTGCCAGCAGCGAATATTCAGAAGATACGCAGTATTTT
CDR3: CASSEYSEDTQYF

size: once
D: .
V: TRBV27
J: TRBJ2-1
DNA: TGTGCCAGCACTCCTAACTCCCTAGCCTACAATGAGCAGTTCTTC
CDR3: CASTPNSLAYNEQFF

size: .
D: TRBD2
V: TRBV28
J: TRBJ2-1
DNA: TGTGCCTCAAGGGGCAGCGGGGGTCTGTCCTACAATGAGCAGTTCTTC
CDR3: CASRGSGGLSYNEQFF

size: .
D: .
V: TRBV28
J: TRBJ1-5
DNA: TGTGCCAGCAGTCCTACAGGGAACAATCAGCCCCAGCATTTT
CDR3: CASSPTGNNQPQHF

size: .
D: .
V: TRBV20-1
J: TRBJ1-2
DNA: TGCAGTGCTGGAGGGGTTGATGGCTACACCTTC
CDR3: CSAGGVDGYTF

size: .
D: .
V: TRBV9
J: TRBJ2-7
DNA: TGTGCCAGCCGCGTATCCGGTCTCTCCTACGAGCAGTACTTC
CDR3: CASRVSGLSYEQYF

size: .
D: .
V: TRBV7-2
J: TRBJ2-3
DNA: TGTGCCAGCAGCCCCCCCGGCGGGGCAGATACGCAGTATTTT
CDR3: CASSPPGGADTQYF

size: .
D: .
V: TRBV5-6
J: TRBJ2-2
DNA: TGTGCCAGCAGCTTAGATATCGGGGAGCTGTTTTTT
CDR3: CASSLDIGELFF

size: large
D: TRBD2
V: TRBV4-1
J: TRBJ2-1
DNA: TGCGCCAGCAGCCATAGGACTAGCGATGAGCAGTTCTTC
CDR3: CASSHRTSDEQFF

size: .
D: .
V: TRBV2
J: TRBJ2-1
DNA: TGTGCCAGCAGTGAAAAACGGGAGCTGGTAGATGAGCAGTTCTTC
CDR3: CASSEKRELVDEQFF

size: .
D: TRBD2
V: TRBV6-1
J: TRBJ2-1
DNA: TGTGCCAGCAGTGGGACTAGCTACTCGAGCTCCTACAATGAGCAGTTCTTC
CDR3: CASSGTSYSSSYNEQFF

size: .
D: .
V: TRBV28
J: TRBJ2-3
DNA: TGTGCCAGGGGAAGCGGGCGGGGAGCAGATACGCAGTATTTT
CDR3: CARGSGRGADTQYF

size: .
D: .
V: TRBV9
J: TRBJ1-1
DNA: TGTGCCAGCAGCCCCCGCACGAACACTGAAGCTTTCTTT
CDR3: CASSPRTNTEAFF

size: once
D: TRBD1
V: TRBV7-8
J: TRBJ1-5
DNA: TGTGCCAGCAGCGCCCCACCGGGACAGGGGGCGAGTCGGGGCAATCAGCCCCAGCATTTT
CDR3: CASSAPPGQGASRGNQPQHF

size: .
D: TRBD1
V: TRBV2
J: TRBJ1-3
DNA: TGTGCCAGCAGTGAAGGGAGGACAGGGGCTGGAAACACCATATATTTT
CDR3: CASSEGRTGAGNTIYF

size: few
D: .
V: TRBV7-8
J: TRBJ1-2
DNA: TGTGCCAGCAGCTTAGCGGTAGACTATGGCTACACCTTC
CDR3: CASSLAVDYGYTF

size: .
D: TRBD2
V: TRBV4-3
J: TRBJ2-1
DNA: TGCGCCAGCAGCCTTCGACTAGCGGGAGTCAATGAGCAGTTCTTC
CDR3: CASSLRLAGVNEQFF

size: .
D: .
V: TRBV11-2
J: TRBJ2-7
DNA: TGTGCCAGCAGCACCTCGTTCGGTCGGTCGGGGGCCCCGTCTTACGAGCAGTACTTC
CDR3: CASSTSFGRSGAPSYEQYF

size: .
D: .
V: TRBV7-8
J: TRBJ2-5
DNA: TGTGCCAGCAGCTTACCTTCGGAGACCCAGTACTTC
CDR3: CASSLPSETQYF

size: .
D: .
V: TRBV28
J: TRBJ2-3
DNA: TGTGCCAGCAGGTGGCTGAACCCGACAGATACGCAGTATTTT
CDR3: CASRWLNPTDTQYF